The rows below give T cell receptor beta chains drawn from one sample of a study of chemoradiotherapy in HPV16-positive cancers. The table came from immunoSEQ multiplex PCR; TCRdb's copy has only in-frame clones and leaves some out. This sample carries tens of thousands of clones, approximately 70% of them seen once, and the ten largest clones take roughly 2.5%. Specimen collection occurred from a patient who underwent chemoradiotherapy. All receptors derive from a human donor with HPV-associated anogenital cancer. CDR3s include the opening cysteine and the closing phenylalanine or tryptophan. The order of the fields is V gene, D gene, J gene, clone size, CDR3 protein, CDR3 DNA. D genes are given only for firm matches. Clone size is stated in some rows and not others, as once, few, many or a class when expanded.

V gene: TRBV19; D gene: TRBD1; J gene: TRBJ1-4; clone size: .; CDR3 protein: CASSIQGGGDEKLFF; CDR3 DNA: TGTGCCAGTAGTATACAGGGGGGCGGTGATGAAAAACTGTTTTTT
V gene: TRBV6-4; D gene: .; J gene: TRBJ1-2; clone size: .; CDR3 protein: CASSDWQGYGYTF; CDR3 DNA: TGTGCCAGCAGTGACTGGCAGGGGTATGGCTACACCTTC
V gene: TRBV27; D gene: .; J gene: TRBJ2-7; clone size: .; CDR3 protein: CASSFGGSKASYEQYF; CDR3 DNA: TGTGCCAGCAGTTTCGGTGGGAGTAAGGCCTCCTACGAGCAGTACTTC
V gene: TRBV7-9; D gene: TRBD1; J gene: TRBJ1-5; clone size: few; CDR3 protein: CASSGGQGRQPQHF; CDR3 DNA: TGTGCCAGCAGCGGGGGACAGGGCCGTCAGCCCCAGCATTTT
V gene: TRBV5-6; D gene: TRBD1; J gene: TRBJ2-7; clone size: .; CDR3 protein: CASSLWDRATYEQYF; CDR3 DNA: TGTGCCAGCAGCTTGTGGGACAGGGCAACCTACGAGCAGTACTTC
V gene: TRBV6-6; D gene: .; J gene: TRBJ1-1; clone size: few; CDR3 protein: CASWNTEAFF; CDR3 DNA: TGTGCCAGCTGGAACACTGAAGCTTTCTTT
V gene: TRBV5-6; D gene: .; J gene: TRBJ1-6; clone size: .; CDR3 protein: CASSLAHGYSPLHF; CDR3 DNA: TGTGCCAGCAGCTTGGCGCACGGCTATTCACCCCTCCACTTT
V gene: TRBV27; D gene: .; J gene: TRBJ2-3; clone size: few; CDR3 protein: CASNLNRAHTQYF; CDR3 DNA: TGTGCCAGCAATCTTAACAGGGCGCATACGCAGTATTTT
V gene: TRBV4-1; D gene: .; J gene: TRBJ2-1; clone size: .; CDR3 protein: CASSTLTGGGEQFF; CDR3 DNA: TGCGCCAGCAGCACCCTTACCGGGGGTGGTGAGCAGTTCTTC
V gene: TRBV27; D gene: TRBD1; J gene: TRBJ1-2; clone size: .; CDR3 protein: CATRQGRGSYYGYTF; CDR3 DNA: TGTGCCACCCGACAGGGGCGCGGATCTTACTATGGCTACACCTTC
V gene: TRBV19; D gene: .; J gene: TRBJ2-1; clone size: .; CDR3 protein: CATRKDQISYNEQFF; CDR3 DNA: TGTGCCACCCGAAAGGATCAGATTTCCTACAATGAGCAGTTCTTC
V gene: TRBV11-3; D gene: .; J gene: TRBJ1-2; clone size: once; CDR3 protein: CASSLGQWAERLDDYGYTF; CDR3 DNA: TGTGCCAGCAGCTTAGGACAATGGGCAGAACGCCTTGATGACTATGGCTACACCTTC
V gene: TRBV28; D gene: .; J gene: TRBJ1-2; clone size: few; CDR3 protein: CASSSIDGYGYTF; CDR3 DNA: TGTGCCAGCAGTTCTATAGACGGCTATGGCTACACCTTC
V gene: TRBV5-1; D gene: .; J gene: TRBJ1-1; clone size: .; CDR3 protein: CASSFNANTNTEAFF; CDR3 DNA: TGCGCCAGCAGCTTTAACGCGAACACGAACACTGAAGCTTTCTTT
V gene: TRBV12-5; D gene: .; J gene: TRBJ1-1; clone size: .; CDR3 protein: CASGLEVNTEAFF; CDR3 DNA: TGTGCTAGTGGTCTCGAGGTGAACACTGAAGCTTTCTTT
V gene: TRBV2; D gene: .; J gene: TRBJ2-7; clone size: .; CDR3 protein: CASRYAGREQYF; CDR3 DNA: TGTGCCAGCAGGTATGCGGGAAGGGAGCAGTACTTC
V gene: TRBV29-1; D gene: TRBD1; J gene: TRBJ2-5; clone size: once; CDR3 protein: CSARDSGSVETQYF; CDR3 DNA: TGCAGCGCCCGGGACAGTGGGTCGGTAGAGACCCAGTACTTC
V gene: TRBV5-1; D gene: TRBD1; J gene: TRBJ2-5; clone size: .; CDR3 protein: CASSGGTGGYQETQYF; CDR3 DNA: TGCGCCAGCAGCGGAGGGACAGGGGGGTACCAAGAGACCCAGTACTTC
V gene: TRBV5-1; D gene: .; J gene: TRBJ1-1; clone size: .; CDR3 protein: CASSATEKGFTEAFF; CDR3 DNA: TGCGCCAGCAGCGCAACCGAAAAGGGCTTCACTGAAGCTTTCTTT
V gene: TRBV6-5; D gene: TRBD1; J gene: TRBJ2-1; clone size: once; CDR3 protein: CASTVGGTGRQFF; CDR3 DNA: TGTGCCAGCACAGTAGGGGGCACAGGGAGGCAGTTCTTC